The 26 T cell receptor beta chains listed next were all sequenced from one sample in a study of CD4 T cells in relation to SARS-CoV-2 and coronaviruses (dated by TCRdb to about 2021). Libraries were constructed by the immunoSEQ multiplex PCR assay. In TCRdb, the immuneACCESS table is reduced to in-frame sequences with V and J assigned. These tables do not hold every clone; where another copy was compared, an unresolved V gene accounts for under half, and the others remain unexplained. The sample includes some 21,000 clones, with approximately 70% observed a single time. The ten largest clones capture roughly 22% of the sample. CD4+ T cells from unexposed donors were collected before the COVID-19 pandemic (2011-2018). After about 9 days of culture, CD4+ T cells were isolated with the EasySep CD4+ T cell isolation kit. The antigens of these receptors remain unknown. The sequenced sample consisted of CD4+ T cells from PBMCs, cultured in vitro. The receptor source for this set is a human donor in good health.

The chain has TRBV20-1 and TRBJ2-7, with 7 bases that match TRBD1. In germline, CDR1 is DFQATT, CDR2 SNEGSKA (reference sequence). This CDR3 contains 15 residues. Trimming took 3 bases from V and 0 from J; bases not matched to a gene: 8. The CDR3 DNA reads as TGCAGTGCTAGTGCCCGACAGGGCCTCTCCTACGAGCAGTACTTC. This codes for CSASARQGLSYEQYF.

The chain combines TRBV5-8 with TRBJ2-6; D remains ambiguous. V was cut by 4 bases and J by 0 bases, with 11 bases left in between. This CDR3 is 16 amino acids long. The germline gives CDR1 SGHTS, CDR2 YDEGEE. The CDR3 sequence is CASSPNVVSGANVLTF. As DNA, the CDR3 is TGTGCCAGCAGCCCGAATGTGGTCTCTGGGGCCAACGTCCTGACTTTC.

The V and J genes are TRBV4-1 and TRBJ1-2; 9 nucleotides align to TRBD1. Germline CDR1 reads MGHRA; CDR2 reads YSYEKL. The CDR3 is made up of 13 amino acids. V shed 4 bases and J 6 bases; nucleotides not matched to a gene: 3. CDR3 nucleotide sequence: TGCGCCAGCAGCCGGGGACAGGGTGATGGCTACACCTTC. This codes for CASSRGQGDGYTF.

J is TRBJ1-4 and V is TRBV6-5, with 7 bases identical to TRBD1. The CDR3 is 15 amino acids. Germline V lookup: CDR1 MNHEY, CDR2 SVGAGI. V was pared by 7 bases and J by 8 bases, with 13 bases of the junction left unmatched. The CDR3 loop reads CASTKGLGTVEKLFF. As DNA, the CDR3 is TGTGCCAGCACCAAGGGGTTGGGGACAGTAGAAAAACTGTTTTTT.

This clone showed up just once. The rearrangement uses TRBV11-2 and TRBJ2-3; TRBD1 might be the D (5 bases). The CDR3 covers 14 residues. Deletions cut 1 base from V and 4 bases from J, with 9 bases between. CDR1 is SGHAT, CDR2 FQNNGV, per germline. This CDR3 reads CASSLGGGPDTQYF. CDR3 sequence (DNA): TGTGCCAGCAGCTTAGGGGGCGGCCCAGATACGCAGTATTTT.

A remark on this clone: Its ends do not fully match the called genes, so a read error is possible. This chain connects TRBV7-2 to TRBJ1-2; no firm D call. This CDR3 spans 13 amino acids. Germline V gives CDR1 SGHTA, CDR2 FQGNSA. CDR3: CASSREGPYDYTF. CDR3 DNA sequence: TGTGCCAGCAGCAGGGAAGGGCCTTATGACTACACCTTC.

The CDR3 DNA reads as TGTGCCACCAGCAGAGATAGGGGGGGGCTTGGCTACACCTTC. It yields the protein CATSRDRGGLGYTF. V and J are TRBV15 and TRBJ1-2, with D tentatively TRBD1 (6 bases). Per germline, CDR1 LNHNV and CDR2 YYDKDF (reference sequence). V was pared by 0 bases and J by 7 bases, with 12 bases between. There are 14 residues in the CDR3. Full variable domain (remainder filled in from reference TRBV15 and TRBJ1-2): DAMVIQNPRYQVTQFGKPVTLSCSQTLNHNVMYWYQQKSSQAPKLLFHYYDKDFNNEADTPDNFQSRRPNTSFCFLDIRSPGLGDTAMYLCATSRDRGGLGYTFGSGTRLTVV.

The chain couples TRBV11-3 to TRBJ2-1; 11 positions match TRBD2. Germline trimming cut 1 base from V and 10 bases from J; bases unmatched to any gene: 6. This CDR3 is 15 amino acids long. Germline lookup yields CDR1 SGHNT and CDR2 YENEEA. In DNA, the CDR3 is TGTGCCAGCAGCTTAGGGCTAGCGGGAGGTGGGGAGCAGTTCTTC. Translated: CASSLGLAGGGEQFF.

This clone was seen a few times. The chain uses TRBV12-5 and TRBJ1-2; D unresolved. Germline CDR1 and CDR2: LGHNT and FRNRAP. The CDR3 extends over 15 amino acids. V was cut by 3 bases and J by 8 bases, with 19 bases left in between. The CDR3 DNA reads as TGTGCTAGTGGTTTCCCCCCGCGACCTTCTGGAGGCTACACCTTC. Residues: CASGFPPRPSGGYTF.

The chain uses TRBV7-2 and TRBJ1-2; D is ambiguous. V was pared by 5 bases and J by 7 bases, with 11 bases between. The CDR3 runs to 12 residues. Per the germline V gene, CDR1 is SGHTA and CDR2 is FQGNSA. In nucleotides, the CDR3 is TGTGCCAGCAGCCCCCCCACAGTTGGCTACACCTTC. Its translation is CASSPPTVGYTF.

In this sample, this clone turned up a few times. The chain links TRBV14 to TRBJ2-1; TRBD2 matches 11 bases. Per the germline V gene, CDR1 is SGHDN and CDR2 is FVKESK. There are 15 residues in the CDR3. V was pared by 1 base and J by 6 bases, with 2 bases of the junction left unmatched. The CDR3 sequence: CASSQGGLAVNEQFF. CDR3 nucleotide sequence: TGTGCCAGCAGCCAAGGGGGACTAGCGGTCAATGAGCAGTTCTTC.

This clone was picked up one time. The V call is TRBV3-1 (or the pseudogene TRBV3-2), the J call TRBJ2-3; 9 nucleotides align to TRBD1. After removal of 4 bases from V and 6 bases from J, the junction contained 5 bases not matched to a gene. CDR3 length: 14 amino acids. Germline CDR1 LGHDT, CDR2 YNNKEL (reference sequence). In nucleotides, the CDR3 is TGTGCCAGCAGCCGACAGGGGGTGGTGGATACGCAGTATTTT. Encoded protein: CASSRQGVVDTQYF.

The V and J genes are TRBV5-1 and TRBJ2-3; 12 bases line up with TRBD1. This CDR3 is built from 15 residues. The germline CDR1 and CDR2 sequences are SGHRS and YFSETQ. V shed 4 bases and J 4 bases; nucleotides not matched to a gene: 4. The CDR3 coding sequence is TGCGCCAGCAGCACGGGACAGGGGGCAGCAGATACGCAGTATTTT. Translating it yields CASSTGQGAADTQYF.

This clone showed up just a few times. This chain joins TRBV30 and TRBJ2-7; D may be TRBD1 or TRBD2 (5 bases each). V was clipped by 2 bases and J by 6 bases, with 8 bases between them. Germline-derived CDR1 and CDR2 are GTSNPN and SVGIG (reference sequence). The CDR3 is 11 residues long. CDR3 sequence reads: CAWSWGSEQYF. The CDR3 nucleotides read TGTGCCTGGAGTTGGGGGAGCGAGCAGTACTTC.

This chain joins TRBV19 and TRBJ2-7; 7 nucleotides line up with TRBD2. With 5 bases clipped from V and 7 bases from J, the junction kept 11 bases outside the gene matches. Germline V CDR1 and CDR2: LNHDA, SQIVND (reference sequence). This CDR3 contains 14 residues. CDR3 protein: CASSLLAWGGEQYF. The CDR3 region has the DNA TGTGCCAGTAGTTTACTAGCGTGGGGAGGAGAGCAGTACTTC.

The chain is built from TRBV7-6 and TRBJ1-3; TRBD1 agrees at 7 bases. The CDR3 is 15 amino acids. V lost 1 base and J lost 2; bases outside the gene matches: 2. Germline CDR1 is SGHVS and CDR2 is FNYEAQ. For the CDR3, the DNA is TGTGCCAGCAGCTTAGATACAGGGGCTGGAAACACCATATATTTT. As protein: CASSLDTGAGNTIYF.

This clone has a handful of counts. The chain links TRBV7-9 to TRBJ2-3, with 7 bases aligning to TRBD1. This CDR3 spans 15 amino acids. V trimming: 5 bases; J trimming: 6 bases; junction bases outside the gene matches: 11. The germline V gene encodes CDR1 SEHNR and CDR2 FQNEAQ (reference sequence). CDR3 nucleotide sequence: TGTGCCAGCAGCCCCCGGGACAGCAGACCGGATACGCAGTATTTT. Its translation is CASSPRDSRPDTQYF. The full variable domain, completed using reference TRBV7-9 and TRBJ2-3, is DTGVSQNPRHKITKRGQNVTFRCDPISEHNRLYWYRQTLGQGPEFLTYFQNEAQLEKSRLLSDRFSAERPKGSFSTLEIQRTEQGDSAMYLCASSPRDSRPDTQYFGPGTRLTVL.

V gene TRBV5-1 combines with J gene TRBJ2-2, with 10 bases lining up with TRBD2. The trim removed 4 bases at V and 1 base at J, leaving 4 bases unmatched. The germline CDR1 and CDR2 sequences are SGHRS and YFSETQ. CDR3 length: 16 residues. The CDR3 is CASSPRTSGNTGELFF. CDR3 in DNA: TGCGCCAGCAGCCCCCGGACTAGCGGGAACACCGGGGAGCTGTTTTTT.

This chain links TRBV19 with TRBJ2-6; D ambiguous. Per the germline V gene, CDR1 is LNHDA and CDR2 is SQIVND (reference sequence). The CDR3 runs 13 residues. V gave up 7 bases and J gave up 4 bases, with 8 bases separating them. CDR3 in amino acids: CASIPSGANVLTF. DNA of the CDR3: TGTGCCAGTATCCCCTCGGGGGCCAACGTCCTGACTTTC.

This sequence joins TRBV28 and TRBJ1-5, with 8 bases aligning to TRBD1. The germline CDR1 and CDR2 sequences are MDHEN and SYDVKM. There are 15 residues in the CDR3. V trimming: 5 bases; J trimming: 7 bases; junction bases outside the gene matches: 10. For the CDR3, the DNA is TGTGCCAGCAGTAAAGGACAGGGCTACGACCAGCCCCAGCATTTT. It translates to CASSKGQGYDQPQHF.

The chain carries TRBV30 and TRBJ2-4; D is perhaps TRBD2 (6 bases). The CDR3 length is 13 residues. V was pared by 1 base and J by 11 bases, with 15 bases between. Germline V gene lookup returns CDR1 GTSNPN and CDR2 SVGIG (reference sequence). As DNA, the CDR3 is TGTGCCTGGAGTGGTTGGCGGAGGGGCTTTCAGTACTTC. Translated, it gives CAWSGWRRGFQYF.

The V gene is TRBV5-1, the J gene TRBJ2-1; 9 positions match TRBD2. The V gene's germline CDR1 is SGHRS and CDR2 YFSETQ. V was pared by 4 bases and J by 8 bases, with 10 bases of the junction left unmatched. The CDR3 consists of 15 residues. The CDR3 nucleotides read TGCGCCAGCAGCCCTTCGGCGGGGGGGCCCGATGAGCAGTTCTTC. This sequence encodes CASSPSAGGPDEQFF.

The chain links TRBV5-1 to TRBJ2-5, with D perhaps TRBD2 (6 bases). V was cut by 0 bases and J by 1 base, with 13 bases left in between. CDR1 and CDR2 (germline): SGHRS, YFSETQ. This CDR3 is built from 16 residues. CDR3 sequence reads: CASSLGSGPIQETQYF. The CDR3 DNA follows: TGCGCCAGCAGCTTGGGTAGCGGACCGATCCAAGAGACCCAGTACTTC.

V gene TRBV12-3 or TRBV12-4 combines with J gene TRBJ2-3; D not resolved. Trimming shortened V by 6 bases and J by 2 bases, and 3 bases separated the two germline ends. This CDR3 comprises 11 residues. The CDR3 loop reads CASSSTDTQYF. The DNA for the CDR3 is TGTGCCAGCAGCTCCACAGATACGCAGTATTTT.

The J gene is TRBJ2-5, the V gene TRBV9; D unresolved. The CDR3 spans 14 residues. Germline values: CDR1 SGDLS, CDR2 YYNGEE. Trimming removed 0 bases from V and 5 bases from J, with 11 bases in between. CDR3 nucleotide sequence: TGTGCCAGCAGCGTAGGCCCCCAATGGGAGACCCAGTACTTC. As protein: CASSVGPQWETQYF. The full variable domain, in which reference TRBV9 and TRBJ2-5 provide the parts outside the CDR3, is DSGVTQTPKHLITATGQRVTLRCSPRSGDLSVYWYQQSLDQGLQFLIQYYNGEERAKGNILERFSAQQFPDLHSELNLSSLELGDSALYFCASSVGPQWETQYFGPGTRLLVL.

V and J are TRBV29-1 and TRBJ2-1, with D possibly matching TRBD1 (6 bases). The CDR3 has 18 amino acids. Germline V gene data show CDR1 as SQVTM and CDR2 as ANQGSEA. The V end was cut by 7 bases, the J end by 6 bases, with 31 bases between. The CDR3: CSAGIGIIGDQGRNEQFF. CDR3 coding DNA: TGCAGCGCCGGAATTGGAATAATTGGGGACCAGGGGCGCAATGAGCAGTTCTTC.